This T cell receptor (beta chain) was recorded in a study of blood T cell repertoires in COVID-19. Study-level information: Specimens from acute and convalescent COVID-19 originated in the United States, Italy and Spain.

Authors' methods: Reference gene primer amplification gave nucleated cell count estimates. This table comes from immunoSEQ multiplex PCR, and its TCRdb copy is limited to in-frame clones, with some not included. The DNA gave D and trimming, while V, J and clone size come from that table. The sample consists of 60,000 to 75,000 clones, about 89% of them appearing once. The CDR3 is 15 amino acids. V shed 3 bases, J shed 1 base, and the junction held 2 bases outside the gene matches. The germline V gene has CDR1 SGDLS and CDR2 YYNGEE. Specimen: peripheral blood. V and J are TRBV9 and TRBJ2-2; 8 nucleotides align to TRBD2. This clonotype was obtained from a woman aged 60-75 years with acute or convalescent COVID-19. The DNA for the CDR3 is TGTGCCAGCAGCGCGCGGGGGGAGAACACCGGGGAGCTGTTTTTT. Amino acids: CASSARGENTGELFF.